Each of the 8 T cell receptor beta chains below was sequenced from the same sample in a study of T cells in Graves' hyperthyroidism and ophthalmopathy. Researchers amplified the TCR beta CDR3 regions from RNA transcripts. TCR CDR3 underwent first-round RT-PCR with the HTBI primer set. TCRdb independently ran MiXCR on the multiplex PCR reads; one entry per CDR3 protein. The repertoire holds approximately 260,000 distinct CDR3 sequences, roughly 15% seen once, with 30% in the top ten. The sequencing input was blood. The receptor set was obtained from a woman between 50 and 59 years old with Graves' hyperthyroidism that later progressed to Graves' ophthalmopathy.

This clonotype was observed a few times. This chain's CDR3 is CASSASSGSSPGELFF. CDR3 DNA sequence: TGTGCCAGCAGCGCTTCTAGCGGGAGTTCACCCGGGGAGCTGTTTTTT. The rearrangement links TRBV9 to TRBJ2-2; 10 bases map to TRBD2. V lost 3 bases, J lost 6 bases, and 8 bases stayed unmatched. Germline V gene lookup returns CDR1 SGDLS and CDR2 YYNGEE. The CDR3 runs to 16 residues.

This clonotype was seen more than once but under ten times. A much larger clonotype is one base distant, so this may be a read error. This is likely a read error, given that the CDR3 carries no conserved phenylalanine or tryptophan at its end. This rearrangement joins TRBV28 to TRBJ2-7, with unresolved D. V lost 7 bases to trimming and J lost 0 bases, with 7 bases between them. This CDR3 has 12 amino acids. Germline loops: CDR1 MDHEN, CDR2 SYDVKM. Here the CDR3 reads CASTRSSYEQYL. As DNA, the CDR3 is TGTGCCAGCACACGGTCCTCCTACGAGCAGTACCTC.

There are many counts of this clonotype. CDR3: CASSQDRPPLSEQYF. The CDR3 nucleotides are TGTGCCAGCAGCCAAGATAGACCGCCCCTGAGCGAGCAGTACTTC. The chain recombines TRBV3-1 with TRBJ2-7; no definite D call. Trimming stripped 0 bases from V and 6 bases from J, with 15 bases between. This CDR3 spans 15 amino acids. Germline values: CDR1 LGHDT, CDR2 YNNKEL (reference sequence).

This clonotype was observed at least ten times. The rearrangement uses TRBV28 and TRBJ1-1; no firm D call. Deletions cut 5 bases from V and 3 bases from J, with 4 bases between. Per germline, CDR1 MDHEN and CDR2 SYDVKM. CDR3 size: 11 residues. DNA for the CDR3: TGTGCCAGCAGTGAGGACACTGAAGCTTTCTTT. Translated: CASSEDTEAFF.

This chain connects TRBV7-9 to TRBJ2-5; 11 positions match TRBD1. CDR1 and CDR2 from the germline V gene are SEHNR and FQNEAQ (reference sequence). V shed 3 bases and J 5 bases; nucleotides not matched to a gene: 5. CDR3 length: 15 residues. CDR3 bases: TGTGCCAGCAGCTTCGGACAGGGGGCGGGGGAGACCCAGTACTTC. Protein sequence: CASSFGQGAGETQYF.

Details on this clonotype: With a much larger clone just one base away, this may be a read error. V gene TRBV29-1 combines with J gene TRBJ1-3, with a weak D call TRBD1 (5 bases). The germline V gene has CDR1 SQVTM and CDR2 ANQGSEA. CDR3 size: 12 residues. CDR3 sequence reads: CSARTPGNTIHF. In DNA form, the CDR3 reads TGCAGCGCTCGGACACCCGGAAACACCATACATTTT.

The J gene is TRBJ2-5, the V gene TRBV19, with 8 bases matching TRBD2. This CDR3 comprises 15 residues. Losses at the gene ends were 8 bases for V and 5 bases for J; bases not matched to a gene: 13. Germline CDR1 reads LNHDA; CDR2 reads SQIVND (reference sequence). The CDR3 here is CASSPTSRGGETQYF. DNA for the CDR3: TGTGCCAGTTCGCCAACGTCTCGGGGGGGCGAGACCCAGTACTTC.

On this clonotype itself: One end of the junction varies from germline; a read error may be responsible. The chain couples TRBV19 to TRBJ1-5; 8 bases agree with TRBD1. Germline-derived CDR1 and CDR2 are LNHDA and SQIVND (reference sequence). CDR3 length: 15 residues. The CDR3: CASSIWVQGGQPQQF. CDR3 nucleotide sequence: TGTGCCAGTAGTATATGGGTACAGGGGGGTCAGCCCCAGCAGTTT. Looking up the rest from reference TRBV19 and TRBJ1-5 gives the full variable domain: DGGITQSPKYLFRKEGQNVTLSCEQNLNHDAMYWYRQDPGQGLRLIYYSQIVNDFQKGDIAEGYSVSREKKESFPLTVTSAQKNPTAFYLCASSIWVQGGQPQQFGDGTRLSIL.